The 16 T cell receptor beta chains listed next were all sequenced from one sample in a study of blood T cell repertoires in COVID-19. TCRdb's table, derived via immunoSEQ multiplex PCR, lists solely in-frame clones and lacks some. The sample lists under 250,000 clones; around 86% were seen once. Sample: peripheral blood. The receptors derive from a man aged 45 to 65 with COVID-19, enrolled during active disease.

The chain links TRBV19 to TRBJ1-6; no clear D gene. CDR1 and CDR2 (germline): LNHDA, SQIVND (reference sequence). Between the trimmed V and J ends, which lost 7 bases and 7 bases, there was a span of 20 bases. The CDR3 runs 16 residues. CDR3 bases: TGTGCCAGTACTCTCACGGCGACGCCGGGAAATTCACCCCTCCACTTT. This gives the protein CASTLTATPGNSPLHF.

This clone showed up just once. CDR3 sequence (DNA): TGTGCCAGCTCGGCCCCATCTTACAATGAGCAGTTCTTC. Protein: CASSAPSYNEQFF. The chain employs TRBV18 and TRBJ2-1; D call uncertain. The CDR3 length is 13 residues. V was shortened by 6 bases and J by 4 bases, with 10 bases between the two germline ends. Looked up from germline, CDR1 is KGHSH and CDR2 is LQKENI.

This chain joins TRBV7-9 and TRBJ1-4, with 9 positions matching TRBD1. This CDR3 has 14 residues. Germline CDR1 is SEHNR and CDR2 is FQNEAQ (reference sequence). J lost 7 bases, V lost 6 bases, and 6 bases had no gene match. For the CDR3, the DNA is TGTGCCAGCAGGTTGACAGGGGGGTCTGAAAAACTGTTTTTT. Protein: CASRLTGGSEKLFF.

This sequence joins TRBV19 and TRBJ2-1; TRBD1 matches at 10 bases. Germline loops: CDR1 LNHDA, CDR2 SQIVND (reference sequence). Losses at the gene ends were 6 bases for V and 6 bases for J; bases not matched to a gene: 14. There are 17 residues in the CDR3. The CDR3: CASRGTVGTGVFNEQFF. As DNA, the CDR3 is TGTGCCAGTAGGGGAACGGTCGGGACAGGGGTTTTCAATGAGCAGTTCTTC.

Only one count was recorded for this clone. This rearrangement joins TRBV7-9 to TRBJ1-5, with a weak D call TRBD1 (5 bases). The CDR3 consists of 15 residues. Trimming took off 5 bases at V and 0 bases at J, with 11 bases between the two ends. Looked up from germline, CDR1 is SEHNR and CDR2 is FQNEAQ (reference sequence). CDR3 sequence reads: CASSTDSVSNQPQHF. The CDR3 region has the DNA TGTGCCAGCAGCACCGACAGTGTTAGCAATCAGCCCCAGCATTTT.

The genes are TRBV11-2 and TRBJ2-3; 10 bases are shared with TRBD2. V shed 5 bases and J 2 bases; nucleotides not matched to a gene: 7. CDR1 and CDR2 (germline): SGHAT, FQNNGV. The CDR3 has 16 residues. CDR3 nucleotides: TGTGCCAGCAGCCGCCAACTAGCGGGGATCACAGATACGCAGTATTTT. It is translated as CASSRQLAGITDTQYF.

The chain is built from TRBV7-9 and TRBJ2-2; 10 nucleotides align to TRBD2. With V trimmed by 0 bases and J by 8 bases, 9 bases remained unmatched. This CDR3 has 17 amino acids. Germline CDR1 is SEHNR and CDR2 is FQNEAQ (reference sequence). This CDR3 is CASSLAASGRALGELFF. The CDR3 bases are TGTGCCAGCAGCTTAGCGGCCAGCGGGAGGGCCCTGGGGGAGCTGTTTTTT.

The rearrangement joins TRBV30 to TRBJ1-2; a possible D gene is TRBD1 (6 bases). This CDR3 is built from 15 residues. Per germline, CDR1 GTSNPN and CDR2 SVGIG (reference sequence). The ends were cut back, 3 bases at V and 1 base at J, with 15 bases in the middle. The CDR3 protein is CAWSLQGGVNYGYTF. The CDR3 DNA is TGTGCCTGGAGCTTACAGGGAGGGGTTAACTATGGCTACACCTTC.

This clone showed up just a few times. The chain uses TRBV5-1 and TRBJ2-7; the match to TRBD2 covers 12 bases. Germline assignment: CDR1 SGHRS and CDR2 YFSETQ. After removal of 0 bases from V and 3 bases from J, the junction contained 4 bases not matched to a gene. The CDR3 is made up of 16 amino acids. The CDR3 reads CASSLGILAGGYEQYF. Written as DNA, the CDR3 is TGCGCCAGCAGCTTGGGAATACTAGCGGGAGGCTACGAGCAGTACTTC.

The chain is built from TRBV7-2 and TRBJ2-2; the D gene is possibly TRBD2 (5 bases). This CDR3 region has 15 residues. Trimming removed 0 bases from V and 4 bases from J, with 9 bases in between. Germline lookup yields CDR1 SGHTA and CDR2 FQGNSA. In DNA form, the CDR3 reads TGTGCCAGCAGCTTAGCGAGGGCTGGCACCGGGGAGCTGTTTTTT. It specifies CASSLARAGTGELFF.

The chain has TRBV6-5 and TRBJ1-6; D ambiguous. Germline-derived CDR1 and CDR2 are MNHEY and SVGAGI. The CDR3 covers 12 residues. The germline V and J ends were trimmed by 5 bases and 9 bases, with 8 bases remaining between them. CDR3 coding DNA: TGTGCCAGCAGTCCGAACGGTTCACCCCTCCACTTT. Translated: CASSPNGSPLHF.

V gene TRBV7-3 combines with J gene TRBJ1-2; D not certain. CDR3 size: 16 residues. Germline V gene lookup returns CDR1 SGHTA and CDR2 FQGTGA. The V end was cut by 2 bases, the J end by 3 bases, with 16 bases between. CDR3 coding DNA: TGTGCCAGCAGCTTAGGACCTGCCGGACTAGACTATGGCTACACCTTC. Translated: CASSLGPAGLDYGYTF.

The chain employs TRBV19 and TRBJ2-5; D unresolved. The CDR3 is made up of 12 amino acids. CDR1 is LNHDA and CDR2 is SQIVND in the germline V gene (reference sequence). V gave up 4 bases and J gave up 5 bases, with 8 bases separating them. This CDR3 reads CASSKPRETQYF. Written as DNA, the CDR3 is TGTGCCAGTAGTAAGCCCAGGGAGACCCAGTACTTC.

This chain uses TRBV6-6 with TRBJ2-3; tentatively, D is TRBD2 (6 bases). Deletions cut 5 bases from V and 2 bases from J, with 14 bases between. This CDR3 region has 15 residues. Germline CDR1 MNHNY, CDR2 SVGAGI (reference sequence). CDR3 coding DNA: TGTGCCAGCAGTCCCCCGGGGGTCCCCACAGATACGCAGTATTTT. As protein: CASSPPGVPTDTQYF.

The chain has TRBV9 and TRBJ1-2; unclear D gene. Trimming removed 3 bases from V and 8 bases from J, with 17 bases in between. In germline, CDR1 is SGDLS, CDR2 YYNGEE. The CDR3 loop spans 14 amino acids. The chain's CDR3 is CASSADSPTWGYTF. CDR3 coding DNA: TGTGCCAGCAGCGCCGACTCACCAACATGGGGCTACACCTTC.

The chain joins TRBV11-3 to TRBJ2-2; D perhaps matches TRBD2 (6 bases). V dropped 5 bases and J dropped 3 bases, with 13 bases sitting between them. The CDR3 sequence is 15 residues long. CDR1 SGHNT and CDR2 YENEEA come from the germline V gene. CDR3 DNA sequence: TGTGCCAGCAGCCCGGGGAGGCGGGACACCGGGGAGCTGTTTTTT. It specifies CASSPGRRDTGELFF.